A selection of T cell receptor beta chains follows, all from one sample in a study of blood T cell repertoires in COVID-19. Method: immunoSEQ multiplex PCR; TCRdb's copy keeps in-frame clones and lacks some. Counted here are 200,000 to 250,000 clones, approximately 77% occurring once; the ten biggest clones make up 3.6%. The sample consisted of peripheral blood. The receptors were gathered from a woman older than 75 with acute or convalescent COVID-19. Both conserved end residues are part of each CDR3. The D gene is left open where the match is weak. Part of the rows lack a size; the others show once, few, many or a class for expanded clones.

V gene: TRBV7-9
clone size: NA
D gene: NA
J gene: TRBJ1-1
CDR3 DNA: TGTGCCAGCAGAGATCTAGGTGGAGGCACTGAAGCTTTCTTT
CDR3 protein: CASRDLGGGTEAFF

V gene: TRBV27
clone size: once
D gene: TRBD1
J gene: TRBJ1-5
CDR3 DNA: TGTGCCAGCAGTTTATCGGGTACAGGGGTGGGTCAGCCCCAGCATTTT
CDR3 protein: CASSLSGTGVGQPQHF

V gene: TRBV19
clone size: NA
D gene: NA
J gene: TRBJ1-5
CDR3 DNA: TGTGCCAGTAGTCCCCGTAGCTCACTTCAGCCCCAGCATTTT
CDR3 protein: CASSPRSSLQPQHF

V gene: TRBV13
clone size: NA
D gene: NA
J gene: TRBJ1-2
CDR3 DNA: TGTGCCAGCAGCGTACAGGGTACTGTACTCTATGGCTACACCTTC
CDR3 protein: CASSVQGTVLYGYTF

V gene: TRBV5-1
clone size: few
D gene: NA
J gene: TRBJ2-5
CDR3 DNA: TGCGCCAGCAGCTTGGTGGGGGGCCAAGAGACCCAGTACTTC
CDR3 protein: CASSLVGGQETQYF

V gene: TRBV3-1/TRBV3-2
clone size: NA
D gene: TRBD1
J gene: TRBJ1-2
CDR3 DNA: TGTGCCAGCAGCCAAGATGCGGGACAGGGGTATGGCTACACCTTC
CDR3 protein: CASSQDAGQGYGYTF

V gene: TRBV19
clone size: NA
D gene: NA
J gene: TRBJ1-2
CDR3 DNA: TGTGCCAGTAGTACCCCAGGGAAGGAGAATGGCTACACCTTC
CDR3 protein: CASSTPGKENGYTF

V gene: TRBV5-8
clone size: once
D gene: NA
J gene: TRBJ1-5
CDR3 DNA: TGTGCCAGCAGCTTGCAGGGCCAGCCCCAGCATTTT
CDR3 protein: CASSLQGQPQHF

V gene: TRBV12-3/TRBV12-4
clone size: NA
D gene: NA
J gene: TRBJ2-5
CDR3 DNA: TGTGCCAGCGGTTTAGGGTATGCGGAGACCCAGTACTTC
CDR3 protein: CASGLGYAETQYF

V gene: TRBV7-3
clone size: NA
D gene: TRBD2
J gene: TRBJ2-1
CDR3 DNA: TGTGCCAGCAGCTTGGAAGCGGGGCAACTTAATGAGCAGTTCTTC
CDR3 protein: CASSLEAGQLNEQFF

V gene: TRBV7-9
clone size: NA
D gene: NA
J gene: TRBJ2-7
CDR3 DNA: TGTGCCAGCAGCTCGAGTATGGGCCGGGAGCAGTACTTC
CDR3 protein: CASSSSMGREQYF

V gene: TRBV7-2
clone size: NA
D gene: TRBD2
J gene: TRBJ2-5
CDR3 DNA: TGTGCCAGCAGCTCCCCTAGCGGGGGGACCCAGTACTTC
CDR3 protein: CASSSPSGGTQYF

V gene: TRBV12-3/TRBV12-4
clone size: NA
D gene: NA
J gene: TRBJ1-4
CDR3 DNA: TGTGCCAGCAGTTTACAGGTTGAAAAACTGTTTTTT
CDR3 protein: CASSLQVEKLFF

V gene: TRBV29-1
clone size: NA
D gene: TRBD2
J gene: TRBJ2-1
CDR3 DNA: TGCAGCGTTGATGGCGGGGGTGTTTCCTACAATGAGCAGTTCTTC
CDR3 protein: CSVDGGGVSYNEQFF

V gene: TRBV11-3
clone size: NA
D gene: TRBD1
J gene: TRBJ2-3
CDR3 DNA: TGTGCCAGCAGCTTAGGTCCGGACAGGGGGCAGTATTTT
CDR3 protein: CASSLGPDRGQYF

V gene: TRBV5-6
clone size: NA
D gene: NA
J gene: TRBJ1-2
CDR3 DNA: TGTGCCAGCAGCTTGGCTATGGGCAGGGTTACTAACTATGGCTACACCTTC
CDR3 protein: CASSLAMGRVTNYGYTF

V gene: TRBV7-8
clone size: NA
D gene: TRBD2
J gene: TRBJ2-3
CDR3 DNA: TGTGCCAGCAGCCAGAGAGCGGGGGCCAGCACAGATACGCAGTATTTT
CDR3 protein: CASSQRAGASTDTQYF

V gene: TRBV28
clone size: NA
D gene: TRBD2
J gene: TRBJ2-1
CDR3 DNA: TGTGCCAGCAGTGCTCTAGCGGGGAGCTCCTACAATGAGCAGTTCTTC
CDR3 protein: CASSALAGSSYNEQFF

V gene: TRBV27
clone size: NA
D gene: NA
J gene: TRBJ2-1
CDR3 DNA: TGTGCCAGCAGTTTATCCTACGGGAGCGGGTCCTACAATGAGCAGTTCTTC
CDR3 protein: CASSLSYGSGSYNEQFF

V gene: TRBV10-1
clone size: NA
D gene: NA
J gene: TRBJ2-7
CDR3 DNA: TGCGCCCGCCTCGGGCCGGGGGACTCCTACGAGCAGTACTTC
CDR3 protein: CARLGPGDSYEQYF

V gene: TRBV5-6
clone size: NA
D gene: TRBD1
J gene: TRBJ1-1
CDR3 DNA: TGTGCCAGCAGCTTGATGGGCGGACAGGGATTCGAAAACACTGAAGCTTTCTTT
CDR3 protein: CASSLMGGQGFENTEAFF

V gene: TRBV28
clone size: NA
D gene: TRBD1
J gene: TRBJ2-2
CDR3 DNA: TGTGCCAGCAGTTTACGGACAGGGGGTTTTACCGGGGAGCTGTTTTTT
CDR3 protein: CASSLRTGGFTGELFF

V gene: TRBV10-2
clone size: few
D gene: NA
J gene: TRBJ1-2
CDR3 DNA: TGCGCCAGCAGTGAGTCGCCCGCAGGCTCTGGCTACACCTTC
CDR3 protein: CASSESPAGSGYTF

V gene: TRBV25-1
clone size: NA
D gene: TRBD2
J gene: TRBJ2-3
CDR3 DNA: TGTGCCAGCAGTGAATTGACTAGCGGGGAGGTAGATACGCAGTATTTT
CDR3 protein: CASSELTSGEVDTQYF

V gene: TRBV19
clone size: NA
D gene: NA
J gene: TRBJ2-1
CDR3 DNA: TGTGCCAGTAGTACGCTAGCGCTTACCTACAATGAGCAGTTCTTC
CDR3 protein: CASSTLALTYNEQFF

V gene: TRBV9
clone size: NA
D gene: TRBD1
J gene: TRBJ2-1
CDR3 DNA: TGTGCCAGCAGCCCAAGATTCGGGGGGACAGGGACCTACAATGAGCAGTTCTTC
CDR3 protein: CASSPRFGGTGTYNEQFF

V gene: TRBV5-1
clone size: NA
D gene: TRBD1
J gene: TRBJ2-5
CDR3 DNA: TGCGCCAGCAGCGGGGGGACAGGGGAGGCCCCCCAAGAGACCCAGTACTTC
CDR3 protein: CASSGGTGEAPQETQYF

V gene: TRBV9
clone size: NA
D gene: NA
J gene: TRBJ2-7
CDR3 DNA: TGTGCCAGCAGCCGGGGGTACGAGCAGTACTTC
CDR3 protein: CASSRGYEQYF

V gene: TRBV28
clone size: NA
D gene: TRBD1
J gene: TRBJ1-2
CDR3 DNA: TGTGCCAGCAGGATCCAGGGGGCCGTCTATGGCTACACCTTC
CDR3 protein: CASRIQGAVYGYTF

V gene: TRBV18
clone size: NA
D gene: NA
J gene: TRBJ1-2
CDR3 DNA: TGTGCCAGCTCAGCGTCGAGGGAAGAGATCTATGGCTACACCTTC
CDR3 protein: CASSASREEIYGYTF

V gene: TRBV7-9
clone size: NA
D gene: TRBD1
J gene: TRBJ1-1
CDR3 DNA: TGTGCCAGCAGCTCATATACAGGGGAAACTGAAGCTTTCTTT
CDR3 protein: CASSSYTGETEAFF

V gene: TRBV5-1
clone size: NA
D gene: NA
J gene: TRBJ1-3
CDR3 DNA: TGCGCCAGCAGCCTAGGGGACAATGGAAACACCATATATTTT
CDR3 protein: CASSLGDNGNTIYF

V gene: TRBV5-4
clone size: NA
D gene: NA
J gene: TRBJ2-1
CDR3 DNA: TGTGCCAGCAGCAACCCGGACGGGGGGCAGTTCTTC
CDR3 protein: CASSNPDGGQFF

V gene: TRBV18
clone size: NA
D gene: TRBD2
J gene: TRBJ2-7
CDR3 DNA: TGTGCCAGCTCACCCAGCGGGGGAGGGAGCTACGAGCAGTACTTC
CDR3 protein: CASSPSGGGSYEQYF

V gene: TRBV28
clone size: NA
D gene: TRBD1
J gene: TRBJ1-4
CDR3 DNA: TGTGCCAGCAGGGGGACAGGGGATGCCGAAAAACTGTTTTTT
CDR3 protein: CASRGTGDAEKLFF

V gene: TRBV18
clone size: NA
D gene: NA
J gene: TRBJ1-1
CDR3 DNA: TGTGCCAGCTCACCAAGGGGATCCACTGAAGCTTTCTTT
CDR3 protein: CASSPRGSTEAFF

V gene: TRBV7-2
clone size: NA
D gene: NA
J gene: TRBJ2-1
CDR3 DNA: TGTGCCAGCAGCTTAGAGGCCAGGGGCAGTGAGCAGTTCTTC
CDR3 protein: CASSLEARGSEQFF

V gene: TRBV5-1
clone size: NA
D gene: TRBD2
J gene: TRBJ2-5
CDR3 DNA: TGCGCCAGCAGCTTGTCGCCCAGCGGGGGCGGTGGGGAGACCCAGTACTTC
CDR3 protein: CASSLSPSGGGGETQYF

V gene: TRBV4-1
clone size: NA
D gene: NA
J gene: TRBJ2-2
CDR3 DNA: TGCGCCAGCAGCCAAGGAATCGGAGCCTTGACCGGGGAGCTGTTTTTT
CDR3 protein: CASSQGIGALTGELFF

V gene: TRBV19
clone size: NA
D gene: NA
J gene: TRBJ1-1
CDR3 DNA: TGTGCCAGTAGTGCCCCCACTACGACTGAAGCTTTCTTT
CDR3 protein: CASSAPTTTEAFF